These T cell receptor beta chains were read from a single sample in a study of vaccination effects on CD4 cells after COVID-19. Clones were read by immunoSEQ multiplex PCR, and TCRdb kept only the in-frame ones, dropping some. The table lists 74,000 or so clones, about four fifths of them singletons. Their antigens remain unidentified. This specimen consisted of CD4+ T cells from PBMCs cultured with SARS-CoV-2 spike peptides, obtained before COVID-19 vaccination. The receptors derive from a human donor who received a COVID-19 vaccine. CDR3s include the opening cysteine and the closing phenylalanine or tryptophan. The order of the fields is clone size, J gene, D gene, V gene, CDR3 protein, CDR3 DNA. The D gene is left open where the match is weak. Clone size appears in some rows only: once, few, many, or a class for an expanded clone.

clone_size: -
j_call: TRBJ1-2
d_call: -
v_call: TRBV10-3
cdr3_aa: CAISDPRDGYGYTF
cdr3_nt: TGTGCCATCAGTGATCCCAGGGATGGGTATGGCTACACCTTC

clone_size: -
j_call: TRBJ2-2
d_call: -
v_call: TRBV3-1/TRBV3-2
cdr3_aa: CASSQNKGLSPGELFF
cdr3_nt: TGTGCCAGCAGCCAAAACAAGGGACTCTCCCCCGGGGAGCTGTTTTTT

clone_size: -
j_call: TRBJ1-2
d_call: TRBD1
v_call: TRBV7-2
cdr3_aa: CASSPSRDRRGYTF
cdr3_nt: TGTGCCAGCAGCCCTTCGCGGGACAGAAGGGGCTACACCTTC

clone_size: -
j_call: TRBJ1-1
d_call: -
v_call: TRBV14
cdr3_aa: CASSQGGRTFF
cdr3_nt: TGTGCCAGCAGCCAAGGGGGCAGAACTTTCTTT

clone_size: -
j_call: TRBJ1-5
d_call: -
v_call: TRBV6-2/TRBV6-3
cdr3_aa: CASSPDPTNGPQHF
cdr3_nt: TGTGCCAGCAGCCCGGACCCGACGAACGGGCCCCAGCATTTT

clone_size: few
j_call: TRBJ2-2
d_call: -
v_call: TRBV9
cdr3_aa: CASSVVPTNTGELFF
cdr3_nt: TGTGCCAGCAGCGTAGTCCCCACCAACACCGGGGAGCTGTTTTTT

clone_size: -
j_call: TRBJ2-3
d_call: TRBD1
v_call: TRBV11-2
cdr3_aa: CASSLGNRDRGSNTQYF
cdr3_nt: TGTGCCAGCAGCTTAGGGAACCGGGACAGGGGCTCAAATACGCAGTATTTT

clone_size: -
j_call: TRBJ1-6
d_call: -
v_call: TRBV29-1
cdr3_aa: CSVAESNSPLHF
cdr3_nt: TGCAGCGTTGCAGAGAGTAATTCACCCCTCCACTTT

clone_size: -
j_call: TRBJ1-5
d_call: -
v_call: TRBV3-1/TRBV3-2
cdr3_aa: CASSQDRLSNQPQHF
cdr3_nt: TGTGCCAGCAGCCAAGATCGACTTAGCAATCAGCCCCAGCATTTT

clone_size: -
j_call: TRBJ2-2
d_call: -
v_call: TRBV6-5
cdr3_aa: CASSLRGELFF
cdr3_nt: TGTGCCAGCAGCCTACGCGGGGAGCTGTTTTTT

clone_size: -
j_call: TRBJ1-6
d_call: -
v_call: TRBV30
cdr3_aa: CAWKTPYQGDNSPLHF
cdr3_nt: TGTGCCTGGAAGACCCCTTATCAGGGTGATAATTCACCCCTCCACTTT

clone_size: -
j_call: TRBJ1-3
d_call: -
v_call: TRBV3-1/TRBV3-2
cdr3_aa: CASSQGSSGNTIYF
cdr3_nt: TGTGCCAGCAGCCAAGGGAGCTCTGGAAACACCATATATTTT

clone_size: -
j_call: TRBJ2-1
d_call: -
v_call: TRBV1
cdr3_aa: CTSSQDEPGHNEQFF
cdr3_nt: TGCACCAGCAGCCAAGATGAGCCAGGCCACAATGAGCAGTTCTTC

clone_size: -
j_call: TRBJ1-4
d_call: -
v_call: TRBV5-5
cdr3_aa: CASSLGSFNEKLFF
cdr3_nt: TGTGCCAGCAGCTTAGGCAGCTTTAATGAAAAACTGTTTTTT

clone_size: -
j_call: TRBJ2-6
d_call: -
v_call: TRBV5-4
cdr3_aa: CASSRAGANVLTF
cdr3_nt: TGTGCCAGCAGCAGGGCCGGGGCCAACGTCCTGACTTTC

clone_size: few
j_call: TRBJ2-2
d_call: TRBD1
v_call: TRBV9
cdr3_aa: CASSVVRQGHTGELFF
cdr3_nt: TGTGCCAGCAGCGTAGTTAGACAGGGCCACACCGGGGAGCTGTTTTTT

clone_size: few
j_call: TRBJ1-5
d_call: -
v_call: TRBV28
cdr3_aa: CASRKGGFIFSNQPQHF
cdr3_nt: TGTGCCAGCAGAAAAGGGGGGTTTATATTTAGCAATCAGCCCCAGCATTTT

clone_size: -
j_call: TRBJ1-3
d_call: -
v_call: TRBV9
cdr3_aa: CASSPNLREGSSGNTIYF
cdr3_nt: TGTGCCAGCAGCCCAAATCTTCGAGAGGGTTCCTCTGGAAACACCATATATTTT

clone_size: -
j_call: TRBJ1-2
d_call: -
v_call: TRBV6-1
cdr3_aa: CASSEVRPNYGYTF
cdr3_nt: TGTGCCAGCAGTGAGGTCCGGCCTAACTATGGCTACACCTTC

clone_size: -
j_call: TRBJ1-5
d_call: TRBD1
v_call: TRBV5-6
cdr3_aa: CASSLQGQQPQHF
cdr3_nt: TGTGCCAGCAGCTTACAGGGGCAACAGCCCCAGCATTTT